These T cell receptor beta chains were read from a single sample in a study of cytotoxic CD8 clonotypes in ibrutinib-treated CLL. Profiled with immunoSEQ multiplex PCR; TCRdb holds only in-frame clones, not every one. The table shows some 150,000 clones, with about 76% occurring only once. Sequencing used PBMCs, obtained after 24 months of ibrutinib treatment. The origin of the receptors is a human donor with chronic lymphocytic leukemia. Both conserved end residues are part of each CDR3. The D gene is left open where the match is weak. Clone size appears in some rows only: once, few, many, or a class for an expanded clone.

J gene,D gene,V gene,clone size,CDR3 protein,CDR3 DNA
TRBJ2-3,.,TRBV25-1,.,CASRGGWRDTQYF,TGTGCCAGCAGGGGGGGATGGAGAGATACGCAGTATTTT
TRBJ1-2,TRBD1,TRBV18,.,CASSQPGQGIHGYTF,TGTGCCAGCTCACAACCGGGACAGGGGATACATGGCTACACCTTC
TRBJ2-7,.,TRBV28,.,CASSSRTYEQYF,TGTGCCAGCAGTTCTCGCACCTACGAGCAGTACTTC
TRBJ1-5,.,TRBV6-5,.,CASSTGPYSNQPQHF,TGTGCCAGCAGTACAGGGCCGTATAGCAATCAGCCCCAGCATTTT
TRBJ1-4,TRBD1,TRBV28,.,CASSSPLGTETNEKLFF,TGTGCCAGCAGTTCCCCATTAGGGACAGAGACTAATGAAAAACTGTTTTTT
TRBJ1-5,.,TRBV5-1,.,CASSYGGPNQPQHF,TGCGCCAGCAGCTACGGGGGCCCCAATCAGCCCCAGCATTTT
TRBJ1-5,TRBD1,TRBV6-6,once,CASSYERDRGGPQHF,TGTGCCAGCAGTTACGAAAGGGACAGGGGGGGGCCCCAGCATTTT
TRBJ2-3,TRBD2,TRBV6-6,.,CASSQTSGSTDTQYF,TGTGCCAGCAGCCAGACTAGCGGGAGCACAGATACGCAGTATTTT
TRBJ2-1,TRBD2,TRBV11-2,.,CASSLVLAGGRFF,TGTGCCAGCAGCTTAGTACTAGCGGGAGGGAGGTTCTTC
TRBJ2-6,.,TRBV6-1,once,CASRAVAGANVLTF,TGTGCCAGCAGGGCGGTTGCGGGGGCCAACGTCCTGACTTTC
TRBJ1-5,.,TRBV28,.,CASNRPAGNQPQHF,TGTGCCAGCAACCGTCCGGCGGGAAATCAGCCCCAGCATTTT
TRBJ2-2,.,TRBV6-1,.,CASRNLRALTGELFF,TGTGCCAGCAGGAACTTAAGGGCGTTGACCGGGGAGCTGTTTTTT
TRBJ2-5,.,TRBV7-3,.,CASSEVGRETQYF,TGTGCCAGCAGCGAGGTGGGGAGAGAGACCCAGTACTTC
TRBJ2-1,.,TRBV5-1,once,CASSLVDGYNEQFF,TGCGCCAGCAGCTTGGTGGACGGATACAATGAGCAGTTCTTC